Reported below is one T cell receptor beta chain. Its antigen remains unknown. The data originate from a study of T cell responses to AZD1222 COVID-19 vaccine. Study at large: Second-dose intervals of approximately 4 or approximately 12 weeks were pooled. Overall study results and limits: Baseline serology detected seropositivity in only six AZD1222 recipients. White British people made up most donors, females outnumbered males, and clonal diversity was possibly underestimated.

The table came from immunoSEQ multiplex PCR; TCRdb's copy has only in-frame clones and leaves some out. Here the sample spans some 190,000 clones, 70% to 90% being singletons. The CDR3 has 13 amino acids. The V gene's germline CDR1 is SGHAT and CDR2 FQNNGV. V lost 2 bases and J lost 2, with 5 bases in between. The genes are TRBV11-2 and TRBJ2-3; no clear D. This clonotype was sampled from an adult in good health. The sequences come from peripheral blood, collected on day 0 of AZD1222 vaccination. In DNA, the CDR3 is TGTGCCAGCAGCTTACTTCTCACAGATACGCAGTATTTT. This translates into CASSLLLTDTQYF.